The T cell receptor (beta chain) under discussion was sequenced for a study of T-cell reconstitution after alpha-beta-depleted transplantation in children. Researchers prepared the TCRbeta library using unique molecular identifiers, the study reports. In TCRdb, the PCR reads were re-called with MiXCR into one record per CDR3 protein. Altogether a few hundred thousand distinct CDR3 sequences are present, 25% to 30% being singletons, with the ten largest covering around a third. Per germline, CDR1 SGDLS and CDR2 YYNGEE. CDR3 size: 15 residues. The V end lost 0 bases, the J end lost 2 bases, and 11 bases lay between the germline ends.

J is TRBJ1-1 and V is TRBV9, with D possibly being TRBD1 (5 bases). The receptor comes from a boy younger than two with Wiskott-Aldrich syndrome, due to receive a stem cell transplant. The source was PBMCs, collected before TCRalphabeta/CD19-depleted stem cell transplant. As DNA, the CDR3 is TGTGCCAGCAGCGTAGGGTTACAGGTAAACACTGAAGCTTTCTTT. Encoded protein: CASSVGLQVNTEAFF.